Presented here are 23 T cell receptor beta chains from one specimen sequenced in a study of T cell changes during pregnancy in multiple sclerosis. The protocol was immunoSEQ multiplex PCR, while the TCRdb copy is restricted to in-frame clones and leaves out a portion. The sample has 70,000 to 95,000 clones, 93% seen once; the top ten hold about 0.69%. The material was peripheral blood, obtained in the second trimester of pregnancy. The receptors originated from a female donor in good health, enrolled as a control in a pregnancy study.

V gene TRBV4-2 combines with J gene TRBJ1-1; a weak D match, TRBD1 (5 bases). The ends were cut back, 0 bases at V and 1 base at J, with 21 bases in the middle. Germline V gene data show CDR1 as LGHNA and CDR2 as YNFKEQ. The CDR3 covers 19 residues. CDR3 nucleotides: TGTGCCAGCAGCCAAGATCACAGGTTGTCCAGGGATGCGAACACTGAAGCTTTCTTT. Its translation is CASSQDHRLSRDANTEAFF.

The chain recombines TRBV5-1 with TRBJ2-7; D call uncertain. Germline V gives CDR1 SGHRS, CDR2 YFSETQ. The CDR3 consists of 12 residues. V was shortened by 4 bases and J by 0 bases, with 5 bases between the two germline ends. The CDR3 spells CASSLSSYEQYF. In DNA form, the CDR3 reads TGCGCCAGCAGCCTGAGCTCCTACGAGCAGTACTTC. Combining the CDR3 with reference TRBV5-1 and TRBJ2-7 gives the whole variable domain KAGVTQTPRYLIKTRGQQVTLSCSPISGHRSVSWYQQTPGQGLQFLFEYFSETQRNKGNFPGRFSGRQFSNSRSEMNVSTLELGDSALYLCASSLSSYEQYFGPGTRLTVT.

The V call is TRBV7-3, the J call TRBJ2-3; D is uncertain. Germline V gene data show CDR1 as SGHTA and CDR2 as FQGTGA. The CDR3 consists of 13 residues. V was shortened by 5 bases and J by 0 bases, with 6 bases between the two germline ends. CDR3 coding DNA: TGTGCCAGCAGCGTCCTCAGCACAGATACGCAGTATTTT. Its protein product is CASSVLSTDTQYF.

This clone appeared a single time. CDR3 in amino acids: CASTPGLGGSGELFF. CDR3 nucleotide sequence: TGTGCCAGCACTCCGGGACTAGGCGGTTCCGGGGAGCTGTTTTTT. This sequence joins TRBV7-7 and TRBJ2-2, with 8 bases that match TRBD2. CDR1 SSHAT and CDR2 FNYEAQ come from the germline V gene (reference sequence). The V and J ends lost 7 bases and 6 bases, in that order; junction bases with no gene match: 10. The CDR3 is 15 residues long.

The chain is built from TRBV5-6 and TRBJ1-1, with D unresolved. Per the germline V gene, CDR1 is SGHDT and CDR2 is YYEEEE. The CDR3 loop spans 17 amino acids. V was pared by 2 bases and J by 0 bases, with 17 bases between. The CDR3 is CASSLRGSSTMNTEAFF. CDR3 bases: TGTGCCAGCAGCTTACGGGGATCTTCCACTATGAACACTGAAGCTTTCTTT.

The CDR3 coding sequence is TGTGCCAGCAGCGTAGTGAGCTCCTACAATGAGCAGTTCTTC. Its protein is CASSVVSSYNEQFF. The chain recombines TRBV9 with TRBJ2-1; D remains unclear. Germline-derived CDR1 and CDR2 are SGDLS and YYNGEE. The CDR3 has 14 residues. Trimming shortened V by 0 bases and J by 0 bases, and 4 bases separated the two germline ends.

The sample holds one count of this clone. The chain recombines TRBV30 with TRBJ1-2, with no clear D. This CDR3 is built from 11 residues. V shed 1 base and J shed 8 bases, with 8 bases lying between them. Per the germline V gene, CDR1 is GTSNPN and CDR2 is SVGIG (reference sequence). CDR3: CAWSAALGYTF. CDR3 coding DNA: TGTGCCTGGAGTGCCGCGCTGGGCTACACCTTC. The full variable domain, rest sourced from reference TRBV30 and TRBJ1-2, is SQTIHQWPATLVQPVGSPLSLECTVEGTSNPNLYWYRQAAGRGLQLLFYSVGIGQISSEVPQNLSASRPQDRQFILSSKKLLLSDSGFYLCAWSAALGYTFGSGTRLTVV.

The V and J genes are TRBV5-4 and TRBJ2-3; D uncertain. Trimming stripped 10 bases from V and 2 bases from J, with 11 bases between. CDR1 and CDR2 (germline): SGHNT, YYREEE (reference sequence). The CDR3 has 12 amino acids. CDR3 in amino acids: CAFEVVTDTQYF. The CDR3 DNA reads TGTGCCTTTGAAGTAGTCACAGATACGCAGTATTTT.

The CDR3: CASSQDAGLNYGYTF. For the CDR3, the DNA is TGTGCCAGCAGCCAAGATGCGGGGCTTAACTATGGCTACACCTTC. This chain connects TRBV4-2 to TRBJ1-2, with a tentative D call TRBD1 (5 bases). The CDR3 totals 15 residues. Germline V gives CDR1 LGHNA, CDR2 YNFKEQ. Trimming shortened V by 0 bases and J by 1 base, and 9 bases separated the two germline ends.

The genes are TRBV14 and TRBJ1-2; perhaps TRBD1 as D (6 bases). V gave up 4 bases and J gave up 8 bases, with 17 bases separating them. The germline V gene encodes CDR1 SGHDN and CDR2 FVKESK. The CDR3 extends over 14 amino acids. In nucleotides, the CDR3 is TGTGCCAGCAGCCTCCGTGGGGGGGCTCAGGGCTACACCTTC. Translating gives CASSLRGGAQGYTF.

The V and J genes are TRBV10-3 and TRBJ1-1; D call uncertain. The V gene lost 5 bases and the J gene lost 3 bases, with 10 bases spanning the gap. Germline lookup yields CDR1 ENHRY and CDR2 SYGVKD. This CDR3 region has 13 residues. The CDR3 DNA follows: TGTGCCATCAGTTCCGACATAGACACTGAAGCTTTCTTT. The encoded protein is CAISSDIDTEAFF.

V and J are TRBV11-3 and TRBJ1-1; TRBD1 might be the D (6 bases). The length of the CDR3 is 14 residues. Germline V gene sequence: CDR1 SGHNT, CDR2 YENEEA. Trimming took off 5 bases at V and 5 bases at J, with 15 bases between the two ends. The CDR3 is CASSPSGVRTEAFF. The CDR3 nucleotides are TGTGCCAGCAGCCCATCAGGGGTACGAACTGAAGCTTTCTTT.

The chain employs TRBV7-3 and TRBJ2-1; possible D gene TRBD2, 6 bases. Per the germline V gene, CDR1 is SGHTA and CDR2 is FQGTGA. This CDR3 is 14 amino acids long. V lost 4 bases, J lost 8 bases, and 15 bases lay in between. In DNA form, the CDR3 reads TGTGCCAGCAGCTGGGGGGAGGTGCCCGATGAGCAGTTCTTC. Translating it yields CASSWGEVPDEQFF.

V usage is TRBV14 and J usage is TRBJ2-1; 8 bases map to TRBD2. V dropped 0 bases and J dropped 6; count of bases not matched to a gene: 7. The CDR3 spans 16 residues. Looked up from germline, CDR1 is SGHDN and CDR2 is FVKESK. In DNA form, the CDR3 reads TGTGCCAGCAGCCAAGACGGGACTAGGGGCACCAATGAGCAGTTCTTC. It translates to CASSQDGTRGTNEQFF.

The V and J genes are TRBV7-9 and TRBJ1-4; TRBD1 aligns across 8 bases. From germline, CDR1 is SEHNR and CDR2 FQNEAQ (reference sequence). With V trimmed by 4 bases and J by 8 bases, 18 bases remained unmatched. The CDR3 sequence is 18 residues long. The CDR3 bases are TGTGCCAGCAGCTCCCAGACAGGGGTAATACCGGCGGGGGAAAAACTGTTTTTT. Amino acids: CASSSQTGVIPAGEKLFF.

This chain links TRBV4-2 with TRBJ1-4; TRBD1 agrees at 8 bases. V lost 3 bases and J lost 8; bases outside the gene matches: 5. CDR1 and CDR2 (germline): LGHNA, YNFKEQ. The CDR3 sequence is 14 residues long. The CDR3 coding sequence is TGTGCCAGCAGCCAGCAGGGGGCCTCGGAAAAACTGTTTTTT. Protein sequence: CASSQQGASEKLFF.

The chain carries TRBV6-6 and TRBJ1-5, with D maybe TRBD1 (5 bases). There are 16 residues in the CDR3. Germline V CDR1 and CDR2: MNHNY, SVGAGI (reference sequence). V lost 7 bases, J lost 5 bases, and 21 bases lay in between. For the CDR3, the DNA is TGTGCCAGCATACCCCGTGGGCAGGGCGGCGATCAGCCCCAGCATTTT. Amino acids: CASIPRGQGGDQPQHF.

CDR3 DNA sequence: TGCGCCAGCAGCCGGGAATACAGGGGGCTAAACGGTGGCTACACCTTC. Translation gives CASSREYRGLNGGYTF. This sequence joins TRBV4-3 and TRBJ1-2; 9 bases are a match to TRBD1. Germline-derived CDR1 and CDR2 are LGHNA and YSLEER. The length of the CDR3 is 16 residues. The J segment lost 7 bases and the V segment lost 4 bases, leaving 13 bases of the junction unmatched.

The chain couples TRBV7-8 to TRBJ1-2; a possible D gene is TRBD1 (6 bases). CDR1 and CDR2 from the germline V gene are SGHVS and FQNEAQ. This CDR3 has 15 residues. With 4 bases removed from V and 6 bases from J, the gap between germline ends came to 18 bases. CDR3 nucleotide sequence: TGTGCCAGCAGCTACCCCGGCAGGGGCGAGGATGGCTACACCTTC. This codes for CASSYPGRGEDGYTF. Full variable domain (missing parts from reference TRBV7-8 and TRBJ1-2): GAGVSQSPRYKVAKRGQDVALRCDPISGHVSLFWYQQALGQGPEFLTYFQNEAQLDKSGLPSDRFFAERPEGSVSTLKIQRTQQEDSAVYLCASSYPGRGEDGYTFGSGTRLTVV.

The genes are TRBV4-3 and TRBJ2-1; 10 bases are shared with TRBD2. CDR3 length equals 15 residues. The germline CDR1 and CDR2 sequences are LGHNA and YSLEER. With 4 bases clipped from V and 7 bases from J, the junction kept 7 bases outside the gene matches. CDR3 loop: CASSPDQRGGNEQFF. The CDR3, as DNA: TGCGCCAGCAGCCCCGATCAGCGGGGGGGGAATGAGCAGTTCTTC.

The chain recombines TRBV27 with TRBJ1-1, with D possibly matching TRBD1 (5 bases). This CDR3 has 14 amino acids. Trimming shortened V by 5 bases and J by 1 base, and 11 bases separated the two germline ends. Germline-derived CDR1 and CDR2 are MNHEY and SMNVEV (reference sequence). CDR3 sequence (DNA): TGTGCCAGCAGTACGACAGATACGAACACTGAAGCTTTCTTT. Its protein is CASSTTDTNTEAFF.

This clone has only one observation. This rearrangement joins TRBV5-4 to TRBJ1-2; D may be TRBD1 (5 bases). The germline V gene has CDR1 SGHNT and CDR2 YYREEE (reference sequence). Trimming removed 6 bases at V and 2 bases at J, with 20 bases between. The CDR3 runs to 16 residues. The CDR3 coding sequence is TGTGCCAGCACCGACGAGGATGGGGGGAGAAACTATGGCTACACCTTC. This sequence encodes CASTDEDGGRNYGYTF.

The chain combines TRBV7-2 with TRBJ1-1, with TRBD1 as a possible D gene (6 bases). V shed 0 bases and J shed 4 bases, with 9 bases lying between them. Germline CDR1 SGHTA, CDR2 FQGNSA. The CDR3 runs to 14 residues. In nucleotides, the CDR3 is TGTGCCAGCAGCTTAGCCAGGGGCGGCACTGAAGCTTTCTTT. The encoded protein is CASSLARGGTEAFF.